The 16 T cell receptor beta chains below all came from one sample that was sequenced in a study of human T cells and chemical hapten exposure. Each CDR3 protein is one row after TCRdb ran MiXCR on the RACE reads. The table records a few hundred thousand distinct CDR3 sequences, around 6% of them present only once. Time point defined: patch test 2, 6 weeks after DPC sensitization. Sample treatment: therapeutic diphenylcyclopropenone sensitization with weekly scalp DPC. Sequenced material: whole blood, taken in connection with sensitization to the hapten diphenylcyclopropenone (DPC). The source is a woman between 18 and 29 years old with alopecia areata. Some clones in this sample may be carry-over from other donors' samples.

The chain uses TRBV28 and TRBJ2-2; TRBD2 matches at 8 bases. Unmatched junction bases numbered 11, after V lost 5 bases and J lost 3 bases. Germline V lookup: CDR1 MDHEN, CDR2 SYDVKM. This CDR3 contains 17 residues. The CDR3 region has the DNA TGTGCCAGCAGTCCACCAACCGGGGGGGCTCACACCGGGGAGCTGTTTTTT. Encoded protein: CASSPPTGGAHTGELFF.

The chain combines TRBV7-9 with TRBJ1-3; D remains ambiguous. The CDR3 is made up of 15 amino acids. The V gene lost 1 base and the J gene lost 0 bases, with 7 bases spanning the gap. Germline loops: CDR1 SEHNR, CDR2 FQNEAQ (reference sequence). CDR3: CASSLDLASGNTIYF. For the CDR3, the DNA is TGTGCCAGCAGCTTAGATCTGGCCTCTGGAAACACCATATATTTT. Supplemented by reference TRBV7-9 and TRBJ1-3, the full variable domain reads DTGVSQNPRHKITKRGQNVTFRCDPISEHNRLYWYRQTLGQGPEFLTYFQNEAQLEKSRLLSDRFSAERPKGSFSTLEIQRTEQGDSAMYLCASSLDLASGNTIYFGEGSWLTVV.

The gene calls are TRBV13 and TRBJ2-7; possibly TRBD1 for D (6 bases). The germline gives CDR1 PRHDT, CDR2 FYEKMQ (reference sequence). The CDR3 is 14 residues long. Trimming cost V 4 bases and J 1 base, with 11 bases left between them. CDR3 sequence: CASSSGQRSYEQYF. The CDR3 DNA sequence: TGTGCCAGCAGCTCTGGACAGCGATCCTACGAGCAGTACTTC.

In its sample, this clonotype was seen many times. The chain combines TRBV10-3 with TRBJ2-7, with no clear D. Germline V CDR1 and CDR2: ENHRY, SYGVKD. This CDR3 has 14 amino acids. V shed 10 bases and J shed 0 bases, with 16 bases lying between them. In DNA, the CDR3 is TGTGCCAGCTCTGGGCTCACAGACTCCTACGAGCAGTACTTC. Translating gives CASSGLTDSYEQYF.

The V and J genes are TRBV2 and TRBJ2-3; 12 nucleotides match TRBD2. The CDR3 has 15 residues. V trimming: 9 bases; J trimming: 5 bases; junction bases outside the gene matches: 9. Per germline, CDR1 SNHLY and CDR2 FYNNEI. The CDR3: CASPGLAGRRDTQYF. CDR3 sequence (DNA): TGTGCCAGTCCTGGACTAGCGGGACGTAGAGATACGCAGTATTTT. Variable domain in full (rest from reference TRBV2 and TRBJ2-3): EPEVTQTPSHQVTQMGQEVILRCVPISNHLYFYWYRQILGQKVEFLVSFYNNEISEKSEIFDDQFSVERPDGSNFTLKIRSTKLEDSAMYFCASPGLAGRRDTQYFGPGTRLTVL.

This clonotype appeared many times. This chain connects TRBV18 to TRBJ2-2; D might be TRBD1 or TRBD2, each matching 5 bases. This CDR3 has 16 residues. Trimming took 1 base from V and 0 from J, leaving 9 bases between them. Germline V gene lookup returns CDR1 KGHSH and CDR2 LQKENI. The CDR3 loop reads CASSPQRGTNTGELFF. The CDR3 bases are TGTGCCAGCTCACCACAGAGGGGTACGAACACCGGGGAGCTGTTTTTT.

This clonotype was counted a few times. V is TRBV6-2 or TRBV6-3 and J is TRBJ1-4; tentative D call: TRBD1 (5 bases). Germline V gene data show CDR1 as MNHEY and CDR2 as SVGEGT. The length of the CDR3 is 13 residues. Trimming shortened V by 4 bases and J by 8 bases, and 11 bases separated the two germline ends. DNA for the CDR3: TGTGCCAGCAGTTTGGACTGGGGGGAAAAACTGTTTTTT. Translation: CASSLDWGEKLFF.

This clonotype was seen a handful of times. This sequence joins TRBV28 and TRBJ2-3; the D gene is possibly TRBD1 (5 bases). Germline loops: CDR1 MDHEN, CDR2 SYDVKM. The CDR3 has 12 residues. Trimming took 8 bases from V and 3 from J, leaving 9 bases between them. This CDR3 is CASLGPTDTQYF. CDR3 coding DNA: TGTGCCAGCCTGGGGCCGACAGATACGCAGTATTTT.

V and J are TRBV4-2 and TRBJ1-2; D is ambiguous. With 1 base removed from V and 1 base from J, the gap between germline ends came to 10 bases. This CDR3 is 15 amino acids long. CDR1 is LGHNA and CDR2 is YNFKEQ in the germline V gene. The CDR3 region has the DNA TGTGCCAGCAGCCAAGTAGGGCTTATTAACTATGGCTACACCTTC. Amino acid sequence: CASSQVGLINYGYTF.

This clonotype was picked up a small number of times. This sequence joins TRBV12-3 or TRBV12-4 and TRBJ2-1; tentatively, D is TRBD2 (5 bases). The germline V and J ends were trimmed by 3 bases and 15 bases, with 12 bases remaining between them. The CDR3 runs to 11 residues. The CDR3 is CASSFETKRFF. The DNA for the CDR3 is TGTGCCAGCAGTTTCGAGACTAAACGGTTCTTC.

This clonotype was observed a handful of times. This chain connects TRBV5-1 to TRBJ2-7; D unclear. Trimming pared 2 bases from V and 5 bases from J, leaving 8 bases between. Germline CDR1 is SGHRS and CDR2 is YFSETQ. The CDR3 runs 12 residues. As DNA, the CDR3 is TGCGCCAGCAGCTTAAGGGATCACGAGCAGTACTTC. Translating it yields CASSLRDHEQYF.

This clonotype was found a few times. The rearrangement links TRBV4-3 to TRBJ1-6; D is uncertain. The ends were cut back, 3 bases at V and 10 bases at J, with 10 bases in the middle. Germline loops: CDR1 LGHNA, CDR2 YSLEER. This CDR3 has 13 amino acids. CDR3 nucleotide sequence: TGCGCCAGCAGCCAGGGAAAACTATCACCCCTCCACTTT. Amino acid sequence: CASSQGKLSPLHF.

This clonotype was picked up many times. V usage is TRBV7-2 and J usage is TRBJ1-4; tentative D call: TRBD1 (6 bases). V was trimmed by 4 bases and J by 5 bases, leaving 14 bases between them. Germline V gene lookup returns CDR1 SGHTA and CDR2 FQGNSA. CDR3 length: 15 residues. The chain's CDR3 is CASSSTGLRNEKLFF. The CDR3 nucleotides are TGTGCCAGCAGCTCGACAGGCCTAAGAAATGAAAAACTGTTTTTT.

CDR3 residues: CASSGAGVIANTGELFF. The CDR3 DNA sequence: TGTGCCAGCAGTGGAGCGGGGGTTATCGCGAACACCGGGGAGCTGTTTTTT. The chain recombines TRBV2 with TRBJ2-2; 8 positions match TRBD2. Germline CDR1 reads SNHLY; CDR2 reads FYNNEI. Trimming removed 4 bases from V and 0 bases from J; junction bases left unmatched: 7. This CDR3 is 17 amino acids long.

This clonotype has more than one count but fewer than ten. The J gene is TRBJ2-1, the V gene TRBV27; D possibly corresponds to TRBD2 (6 bases). V was clipped by 6 bases and J by 4 bases, with 10 bases between them. The V gene's germline CDR1 is MNHEY and CDR2 SMNVEV (reference sequence). This CDR3 is built from 13 residues. The CDR3 spells CASRHGTYNEQFF. The CDR3 DNA follows: TGTGCCAGCAGACATGGGACTTACAATGAGCAGTTCTTC.

This clonotype was detected ten times or more. The V and J genes are TRBV20-1 and TRBJ2-7; D gene unclear. CDR3 length equals 14 residues. Germline V lookup: CDR1 DFQATT, CDR2 SNEGSKA (reference sequence). V was cut by 3 bases and J by 1 base, with 13 bases left in between. DNA of the CDR3: TGCAGTGCTAGTGAACCAACTAATTCCTACGAGCAGTACTTC. It codes for CSASEPTNSYEQYF.